This T cell receptor beta chain is from a study of cytomegalovirus exposure and HLA in healthy donors. Study-level results: No immune exposure information besides CMV serostatus was available.

Germline assignment: CDR1 LNHDA and CDR2 SQIVND (reference sequence). Trimming took 3 bases from V and 7 from J; bases not matched to a gene: 10. The CDR3 has 15 amino acids. All donors participated as healthy donors of bone marrow. PCR involved 60 Vbeta and 13 Jbeta primers. Using immunoSEQ multiplex PCR, the repertoire was profiled, and TCRdb retains in-frame clones only, with some absent. The data contain roughly 200,000 clones, roughly a tenth of them singletons. This clone turned up a few times. The antigen remains undetermined. The receptor was isolated from a woman in her twenties or thirties in good health and CMV-seropositive. Sequenced material: PBMCs. This rearrangement joins TRBV19 to TRBJ2-7, with 9 nucleotides matching TRBD1. CDR3 amino acids: CASSISSGTGKEQYF. CDR3 bases: TGTGCCAGTAGTATCTCCTCCGGGACAGGGAAAGAGCAGTACTTC. Drawing the rest from reference TRBV19 and TRBJ2-7, the complete variable domain is DGGITQSPKYLFRKEGQNVTLSCEQNLNHDAMYWYRQDPGQGLRLIYYSQIVNDFQKGDIAEGYSVSREKKESFPLTVTSAQKNPTAFYLCASSISSGTGKEQYFGPGTRLTVT.